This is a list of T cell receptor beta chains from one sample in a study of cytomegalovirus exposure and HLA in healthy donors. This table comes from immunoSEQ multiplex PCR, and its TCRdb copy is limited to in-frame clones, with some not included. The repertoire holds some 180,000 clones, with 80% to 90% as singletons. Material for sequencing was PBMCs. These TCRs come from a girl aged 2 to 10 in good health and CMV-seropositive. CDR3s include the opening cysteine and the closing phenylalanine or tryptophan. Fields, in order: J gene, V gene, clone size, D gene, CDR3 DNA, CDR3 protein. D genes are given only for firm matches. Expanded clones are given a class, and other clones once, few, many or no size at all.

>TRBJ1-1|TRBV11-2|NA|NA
TGTGCCAGCAGCTTAAGGGGCGGACCCACTGAAGCTTTCTTT
CASSLRGGPTEAFF
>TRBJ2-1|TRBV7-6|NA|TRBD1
TGTGCCAGCAGCTTAGAGGGACAGAAAAACAATGAGCAGTTCTTC
CASSLEGQKNNEQFF
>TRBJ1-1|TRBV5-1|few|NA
TGCGCCAGCAGCTTGGCCCAGAACACTGAAGCTTTCTTT
CASSLAQNTEAFF
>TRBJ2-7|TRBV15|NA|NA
TGTGCCACCAGCAGAGATTCGGCAGGACTCTCCTACGAGCAGTACTTC
CATSRDSAGLSYEQYF
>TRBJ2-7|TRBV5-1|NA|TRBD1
TGCGCCAGCAGCTTGGGCCGGGACAGCGAGATTTCTTTC
CASSLGRDSEISF
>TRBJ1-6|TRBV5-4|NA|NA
TGTGCCAGCAGCTCCTCGGGACTTAGCTCCTATAATTCACCCCTCCACTTT
CASSSSGLSSYNSPLHF
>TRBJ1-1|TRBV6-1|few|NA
TGTGCCAGCAGTCCCAGGGGAATTACGTACACTGAAGCTTTCTTT
CASSPRGITYTEAFF
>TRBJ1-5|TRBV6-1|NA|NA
TGTGCCAGCAGCGGGACTAAAAGGAATCAGCCCCAGCATTTT
CASSGTKRNQPQHF
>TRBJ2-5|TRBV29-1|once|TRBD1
TGCAGCGTTGATAGTGGGGACAGGCTAGTGGGGACCCAGTACTTC
CSVDSGDRLVGTQYF
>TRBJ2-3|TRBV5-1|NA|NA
TGCGCCAGCAGCCCGAGGGGGGGGTACACAGATACGCAGTATTTT
CASSPRGGYTDTQYF
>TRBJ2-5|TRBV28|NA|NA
TGTGCCGGCTCACGGGGGATGGCCGTGGAGACCCAGTACTTC
CAGSRGMAVETQYF
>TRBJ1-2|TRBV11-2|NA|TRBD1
TGTGCCAGCAGCTCGGACAGGGTTAATTATGGCTACACCTTC
CASSSDRVNYGYTF
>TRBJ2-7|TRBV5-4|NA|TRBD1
TGTGCCAGTTCTACCGGGACAGAGCTCGGCGAGCAGTACTTC
CASSTGTELGEQYF
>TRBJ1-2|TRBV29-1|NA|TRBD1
TGCAGCGTTATAACTCCGGGACAGGACCATGGCTACACCTTC
CSVITPGQDHGYTF
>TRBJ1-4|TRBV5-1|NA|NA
TGCGCCAGCAGCTTTTCTCGGGGGACCCTTGCAACTAATGAAAAACTGTTTTTT
CASSFSRGTLATNEKLFF
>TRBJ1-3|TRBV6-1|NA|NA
TGTGCCAGCAGTAAGCTTCTCGATTCCGGAAACACCATATATTTT
CASSKLLDSGNTIYF
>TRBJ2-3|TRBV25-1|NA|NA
TGTGCCAGCAGTGGTGTCGGGACTACAGATACGCAGTATTTT
CASSGVGTTDTQYF
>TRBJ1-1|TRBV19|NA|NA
TGTGCCAGTAGTATAGATTGGCAGGGCAACACTGAAGCTTTCTTT
CASSIDWQGNTEAFF
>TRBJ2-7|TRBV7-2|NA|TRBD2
TGTGCCAGCAGTATAGTGCCGGGAGCGGGAGGTCCCCCTTACGAGCAGTACTTC
CASSIVPGAGGPPYEQYF
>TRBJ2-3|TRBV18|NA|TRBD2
TGTGCCAGCTCACCACTAGCGGGGGGCACAGATACGCAGTATTTT
CASSPLAGGTDTQYF
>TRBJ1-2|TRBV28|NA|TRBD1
TGTGCCAGCAGAGCTGGACAGGGCGATGGCTACACCTTC
CASRAGQGDGYTF
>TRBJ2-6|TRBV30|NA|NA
TGTGCCTGGAGTGTGAGGGCCTCTGGGGCCAACGTCCTGACTTTC
CAWSVRASGANVLTF
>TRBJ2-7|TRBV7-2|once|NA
TGTGCCAGCAGCTTAGGTCTAGTCTACGAGCAGTACTTC
CASSLGLVYEQYF
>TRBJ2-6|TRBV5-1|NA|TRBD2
TGCGCCAGCAGCTTGGAGGCGGGAGTGCGTGGGGCCAACGTCCTGACTTTC
CASSLEAGVRGANVLTF
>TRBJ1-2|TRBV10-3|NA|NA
TGTGCCATCACTGATCGTCGGACAGTGACCTCTCGCTATGGCTACACCTTC
CAITDRRTVTSRYGYTF
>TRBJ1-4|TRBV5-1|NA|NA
TGCGCCAGCAGCTTGGCGGGGGGGCTAGGAGAAAAACTGTTTTTT
CASSLAGGLGEKLFF
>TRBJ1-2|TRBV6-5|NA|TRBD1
TGTGCCAGCAGTCCCGATCTGACAGGGGCACATGGCTACACCTTC
CASSPDLTGAHGYTF